The clone carrying this T cell receptor beta chain appeared a single time. Its specificity is unknown. The germline gene is not matched at one end of the junction; a read error may be the cause. This sample was taken from a study of T cell repertoires in cytomegalovirus infection. Study-level information: Indications came from public TCR beta signatures; they pointed to CMV infection and to a matching HLA type. Study-wide findings and caveats: Clonotype analysis showed dominance of the ex vivo response by HLA-C-restricted CMV-specific TCR beta clonotypes.

CDR3 length: 18 residues. Per the germline V gene, CDR1 is SEHNR and CDR2 is FQNEAQ (reference sequence). TCRdb reprocessed the reads via MiXCR and lists one record per CDR3 protein. The top ten clones hold roughly 12% of a sample with some 900,000 distinct CDR3 sequences, 30% to 35% of them seen once. This receptor was identified in a human donor in good health (CMV status not recorded). Some clones in this sample may be carry-over from other donors' samples. The material was cultured CD8+ T cells from PBMCs, obtained from culture after CMV antigen stimulation. J is TRBJ2-5 and V is TRBV7-9; no clear D gene. CDR3 in DNA: TGTGCCAGCGGCTTAAGTCCATCCACCCGGGCGCCGACTTGGACCCAGTACTTC. Translation: CASGLSPSTRAPTWTQYF.